The sequence of this TCR beta chain was determined in a study of radiotherapy plus CTLA-4 blockade in lung cancer. V shed 1 base, J shed 0 bases, and the junction held 5 bases outside the gene matches. The CDR3 spans 15 residues. Germline V CDR1 and CDR2: SQVTM, ANQGSEA. Libraries were prepared by immunoSEQ multiplex PCR; TCRdb keeps only in-frame clonotypes and omits some of them. Here the sample spans some 18,000 clones, roughly 82% being singletons. Study results and caveats: Following radiotherapy plus ipilimumab, tumor-derived TCR clones expanded in the blood.

With regard to this clone: As yet, its antigen is unknown.

The input for sequencing was peripheral blood, taken from a patient treated with radiotherapy plus ipilimumab. This chain links TRBV29-1 with TRBJ2-7; 8 nucleotides line up with TRBD1. The sequence came from a human donor with non-small cell lung cancer whose response to radiotherapy plus ipilimumab could not be evaluated. CDR3 DNA: TGCAGCGTTGAAGTCCCGGGACAGGTCTCCTACGAGCAGTACTTC. It yields the protein CSVEVPGQVSYEQYF.